Sequencing of this T cell receptor (beta chain) was carried out in a study of T cell responses to AZD1222 COVID-19 vaccine. The method was immunoSEQ multiplex PCR; TCRdb's version includes in-frame clones alone and lacks a portion of them. The sample consists of 120,000 or so clones, just over 90% of them appearing once. Germline values: CDR1 MNHEY, CDR2 SVGEGT. V trimming: 2 bases; J trimming: 5 bases; junction bases outside the gene matches: 5. The CDR3 loop spans 14 amino acids. This clone is a singleton in its sample. The rearrangement uses TRBV6-2 or TRBV6-3 and TRBJ1-1; TRBD1 agrees at 7 bases. The starting material was peripheral blood, obtained on day 0 of AZD1222 vaccination. The receptor comes from an adult in good health. The DNA for the CDR3 is TGTGCCAGCAGTTACGGCGGGACAGTGACTGAAGCTTTCTTT. It specifies CASSYGGTVTEAFF.